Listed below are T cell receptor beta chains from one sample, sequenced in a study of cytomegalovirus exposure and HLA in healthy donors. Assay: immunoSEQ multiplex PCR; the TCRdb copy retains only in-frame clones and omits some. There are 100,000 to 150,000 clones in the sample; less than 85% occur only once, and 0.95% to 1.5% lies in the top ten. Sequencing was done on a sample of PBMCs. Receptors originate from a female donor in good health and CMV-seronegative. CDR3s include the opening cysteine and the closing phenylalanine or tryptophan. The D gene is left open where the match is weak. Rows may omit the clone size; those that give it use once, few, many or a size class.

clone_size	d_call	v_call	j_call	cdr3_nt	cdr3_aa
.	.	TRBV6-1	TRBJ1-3	TGTGCCAGCAGTCGCGGACACACTGGAAACACCATATATTTT	CASSRGHTGNTIYF
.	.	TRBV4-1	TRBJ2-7	TGCGCCAGCAGCCAAGATAGGGGGAAGCCGTACGAGCAGTACTTC	CASSQDRGKPYEQYF
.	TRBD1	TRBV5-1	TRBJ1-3	TGCGCCAGCAGCCCCCGGGACAGCCCTGGAAACACCATATATTTT	CASSPRDSPGNTIYF
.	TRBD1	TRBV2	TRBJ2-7	TGTGCCAGCAGGGGGACAGGGGGTCGCTACGAGCAGTACTTC	CASRGTGGRYEQYF
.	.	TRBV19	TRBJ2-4	TGTGCCAGTAGTCCCGGAAGGAGGCAGGCCAAAAACATTCAGTACTTC	CASSPGRRQAKNIQYF
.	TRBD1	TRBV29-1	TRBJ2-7	TGCAGCGCCGCCAGGGACAGCTCCTACGAGCAGTACTTC	CSAARDSSYEQYF
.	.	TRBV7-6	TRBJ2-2	TGTGCCAGCAGCTTAGAGGGGGGGCTAGCCGGGGAGCTGTTTTTT	CASSLEGGLAGELFF
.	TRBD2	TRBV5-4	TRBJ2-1	TGTGCCAGCAGCTTAAAGCCTCTAGCGGGAGAGCAGTTCTTC	CASSLKPLAGEQFF
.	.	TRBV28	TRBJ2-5	TGTGCCAGCAGACCGGGATTCCAAGAGACCCAGTACTTC	CASRPGFQETQYF
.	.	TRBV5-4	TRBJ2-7	TGTGCCAGCAGCCCCCGGGACAGCGGGAGCGAGCAGTACTTC	CASSPRDSGSEQYF
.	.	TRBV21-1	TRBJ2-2	TGTGCCAGCAGCACCGAGACTAGCGGGAGGGCCGGCACCGGGGAGCTGTTTTTT	CASSTETSGRAGTGELFF
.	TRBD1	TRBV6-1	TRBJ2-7	TGTGCCCTCTCCGGACAGGGCTCCTACGAGCAGTACTTC	CALSGQGSYEQYF
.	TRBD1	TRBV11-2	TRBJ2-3	TGTGCCAGCAGCTGGGTCCGGACAGGGGAGGATACGCAGTATTTT	CASSWVRTGEDTQYF
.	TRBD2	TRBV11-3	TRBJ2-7	TGTGCCAGCAGCTTAGGTCGAGAGCGGGAGAGTTCCGAGCAGTACTTC	CASSLGRERESSEQYF
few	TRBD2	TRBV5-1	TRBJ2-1	TGCGCCAGCAGCTTGATAGCGGGAGGGTTCGAGCAGTTCTTC	CASSLIAGGFEQFF
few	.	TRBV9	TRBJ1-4	TGTGCCAGCAGCGTAGCCCAGGGGAGTGAAAAACTGTTTTTT	CASSVAQGSEKLFF
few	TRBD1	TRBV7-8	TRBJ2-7	TGTGCCAGCAGCTTAGACAGGGGGTTCGAGCAGTACTTC	CASSLDRGFEQYF
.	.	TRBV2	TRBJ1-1	TGTGCCAGCAACGGGGTTCCCGACACTGAAGCTTTCTTT	CASNGVPDTEAFF
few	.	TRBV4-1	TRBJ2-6	TGCGCCAGCAGCCTTGGGGGGACCTCTGGGGCCAACGTCCTGACTTTC	CASSLGGTSGANVLTF
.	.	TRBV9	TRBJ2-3	TGTGCCAGCAGCGCTCAGGTTGGCGTGGATACGCAGTATTTT	CASSAQVGVDTQYF
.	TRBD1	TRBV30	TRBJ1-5	TGTGCCTGGAGTTTACAGGGGGCCTTAGATCAGCCCCAGCATTTT	CAWSLQGALDQPQHF
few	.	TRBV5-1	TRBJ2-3	TGCGCCAGCAGCTTTTCAGATCTAGGGGCAGATACGCAGTATTTT	CASSFSDLGADTQYF
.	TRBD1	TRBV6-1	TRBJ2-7	TGTGCCAGCATGCCACCGGGACAGGGGTTTAACGAGCAGTACTTC	CASMPPGQGFNEQYF
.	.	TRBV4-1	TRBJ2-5	TGCGCCAGCAGCCAAGATTCTGGGGCCGGGACCCAGTACTTC	CASSQDSGAGTQYF
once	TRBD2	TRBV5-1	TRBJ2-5	TGCGCCAGCAGCTCCAATCCCGAGGTACTAGCGAAAGAGACCCAGTACTTC	CASSSNPEVLAKETQYF
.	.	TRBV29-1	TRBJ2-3	TGCAGCGTTGAAGGTTTGTCCTTACCTCAGTGGGATACGCAGTATTTT	CSVEGLSLPQWDTQYF
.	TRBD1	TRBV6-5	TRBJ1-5	TGTGCCAGCAGCTACAGGGGGCCTAATCAGCCCCAGCATTTT	CASSYRGPNQPQHF
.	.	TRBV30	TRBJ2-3	TGTGCCTCAATGGACTACAGCACAGATACGCAGTATTTT	CASMDYSTDTQYF
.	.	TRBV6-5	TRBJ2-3	TGTGCCAGCAGTTACGGGCGGGGGCGTCTCGCTACGCAGTATTTT	CASSYGRGRLATQYF
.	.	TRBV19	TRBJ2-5	TGTGCCAGTAGCCGCGGGGTACAAGAGACCCAGTACTTC	CASSRGVQETQYF
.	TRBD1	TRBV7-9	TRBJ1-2	TGTGCCAGCAGCCCACCCGGCAGGGGGTTGGTTGGCTACACCTTC	CASSPPGRGLVGYTF
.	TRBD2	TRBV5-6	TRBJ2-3	TGTGCCAGCAGCTTGACGTCCCTAGCGGGGGGGTGGGGCACAGATACGCAGTATTTT	CASSLTSLAGGWGTDTQYF
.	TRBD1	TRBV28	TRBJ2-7	TGTGCCAGCAGCCTGGACAGGGTCCACGAGCAGTACTTC	CASSLDRVHEQYF